The 21 T cell receptor beta chains below come from one sample, sequenced in a study of beta chain features in type 1 diabetes. The sequenced template was cDNA made from the entire isolated RNA. The protocol was immunoSEQ multiplex PCR, while the TCRdb copy is restricted to in-frame clones and leaves out a portion. In the table there are 35,000 to 45,000 clones, around 60% of which are singletons. Sequencing was done on a sample of Tregs from blood. These receptor sequences come from a woman in her thirties in good health.

This clone was seen a few times. The chain employs TRBV4-1 and TRBJ2-1; TRBD1 is a possible D gene (6 bases). The CDR3 runs to 15 residues. V lost 0 bases, J lost 6 bases, and 12 bases lay in between. Germline CDR1 reads MGHRA; CDR2 reads YSYEKL. The CDR3 nucleotides read TGCGCCAGCAGCCAAGAAAAAGGGACACTCAATGAGCAGTTCTTC. The encoded protein is CASSQEKGTLNEQFF.

The rearrangement links TRBV18 to TRBJ1-4; TRBD1 is a possible D gene (5 bases). The germline V gene has CDR1 KGHSH and CDR2 LQKENI. The CDR3 is 16 amino acids. The V end was cut by 6 bases, the J end by 8 bases, with 22 bases between. The CDR3, as DNA: TGTGCCAGCTCCAAGGACACGTCACGACCCCTCGAAAAACTGTTTTTT. This translates into CASSKDTSRPLEKLFF.

The chain uses TRBV6-6 and TRBJ2-3, with TRBD2 matching 11 bases. Germline V gene sequence: CDR1 MNHNY, CDR2 SVGAGI (reference sequence). The CDR3 sequence is 16 residues long. J lost 6 bases, V lost 6 bases, and 11 bases had no gene match. Here the CDR3 reads CASSLGTSGSGDTQYF. CDR3 nucleotides: TGTGCCAGCAGCTTGGGAACTAGCGGGAGTGGGGATACGCAGTATTTT.

This chain connects TRBV7-2 to TRBJ2-1; the match to TRBD2 covers 14 bases. V shed 0 bases and J 12 bases; nucleotides not matched to a gene: 7. CDR1 and CDR2 (germline): SGHTA, FQGNSA. CDR3 length: 16 amino acids. The CDR3 sequence is CASSLAGLAGDVRQFF. DNA of the CDR3: TGTGCCAGCAGCTTAGCGGGACTAGCGGGAGACGTTCGGCAGTTCTTC.

The chain combines TRBV6-5 with TRBJ2-1, with TRBD1 matching 7 bases. In germline, CDR1 is MNHEY, CDR2 SVGAGI. CDR3 length: 15 amino acids. Germline trimming cut 6 bases from V and 3 bases from J; bases unmatched to any gene: 8. CDR3 sequence (DNA): TGTGCCAGCAGACCGACAGGGACCTACTACAATGAGCAGTTCTTC. The encoded protein is CASRPTGTYYNEQFF.

This clone came up a few times. The J gene is TRBJ2-1, the V gene TRBV4-3, with 11 bases lining up with TRBD2. Germline lookup yields CDR1 LGHNA and CDR2 YSLEER. The CDR3 contains 18 residues. V trimming: 0 bases; J trimming: 5 bases; junction bases outside the gene matches: 9. The DNA for the CDR3 is TGCGCCAGCAGCCAAGATTATGGTGGGACTAGCGGAAACAATGAGCAGTTCTTC. Its translation is CASSQDYGGTSGNNEQFF.

The chain has TRBV28 and TRBJ1-2; 12 bases map to TRBD1. The CDR3 contains 14 residues. V shed 6 bases and J 5 bases; nucleotides not matched to a gene: 4. The germline V gene encodes CDR1 MDHEN and CDR2 SYDVKM. CDR3 coding DNA: TGTGCCAGCAGCTTGGGACAGGGGGCATATGGCTACACCTTC. This translates into CASSLGQGAYGYTF.

The gene calls are TRBV11-1 and TRBJ1-1, with D uncertain. V shed 3 bases and J shed 3 bases, with 11 bases lying between them. The CDR3 runs 14 residues. Germline lookup yields CDR1 SGHAT and CDR2 FQDESV (reference sequence). The CDR3, as DNA: TGTGCCAGCAGCTTGAGCCGGAGGGACACTGAAGCTTTCTTT. Protein: CASSLSRRDTEAFF.

The chain is built from TRBV12-5 and TRBJ2-7, with 8 bases fitting TRBD1. V was pared by 1 base and J by 3 bases, with 8 bases of the junction left unmatched. The CDR3 totals 16 residues. CDR1 and CDR2 (germline): LGHNT, FRNRAP. The CDR3 DNA reads TGTGCTAGTGGTTTGGACCACGGACAGGGCAACTACGAGCAGTACTTC. It yields the protein CASGLDHGQGNYEQYF.

The chain has TRBV7-9 and TRBJ2-1, with 12 bases matching TRBD1. In germline, CDR1 is SEHNR, CDR2 FQNEAQ (reference sequence). The CDR3 runs 15 residues. J gave up 6 bases and V 4 bases, and 4 bases lay outside the gene matches. CDR3 in amino acids: CASSSRDRGRNEQFF. CDR3 nucleotides: TGTGCCAGCAGCTCCCGGGACAGGGGGCGCAATGAGCAGTTCTTC. The variable domain in full, completed from reference TRBV7-9 and TRBJ2-1, reads DTGVSQNPRHKITKRGQNVTFRCDPISEHNRLYWYRQTLGQGPEFLTYFQNEAQLEKSRLLSDRFSAERPKGSFSTLEIQRTEQGDSAMYLCASSSRDRGRNEQFFGPGTRLTVL.

The CDR3 DNA is TGTGCCAGCAGGGTCGGGAGAACCGGACGCAATGAGCAGTTCTTC. Translation: CASRVGRTGRNEQFF. The chain uses TRBV6-5 and TRBJ2-1; D is possibly TRBD2 (6 bases). V was clipped by 6 bases and J by 6 bases, with 18 bases between them. The germline gives CDR1 MNHEY, CDR2 SVGAGI. This CDR3 is 15 amino acids long.

This clone was observed a few times. The chain joins TRBV19 to TRBJ2-1; a possible D gene is TRBD1 (6 bases). Germline values: CDR1 LNHDA, CDR2 SQIVND (reference sequence). V was clipped by 8 bases and J by 5 bases, with 16 bases between them. The CDR3 length is 14 residues. CDR3 nucleotide sequence: TGTGCCAGTCACAGGGTCAGTCGAGACAATGAGCAGTTCTTC. Translating gives CASHRVSRDNEQFF.

V gene TRBV30 combines with J gene TRBJ2-1, with TRBD1 identical over 7 bases. Germline lookup yields CDR1 GTSNPN and CDR2 SVGIG (reference sequence). J lost 7 bases, V lost 1 base, and 4 bases had no gene match. The CDR3 runs 13 residues. CDR3: CAWSEDRVNEQFF. CDR3 nucleotide sequence: TGTGCCTGGAGTGAAGACAGGGTGAATGAGCAGTTCTTC.

The gene calls are TRBV7-9 and TRBJ2-3, with 10 bases matching TRBD1. Unmatched junction bases numbered 10, after V lost 4 bases and J lost 6 bases. The length of the CDR3 is 16 residues. Per the germline V gene, CDR1 is SEHNR and CDR2 is FQNEAQ (reference sequence). The DNA of the CDR3 is TGTGCCAGCAGCTCTACCGGGACAGGGGCAAGGGATACGCAGTATTTT. Protein product: CASSSTGTGARDTQYF. The full variable domain, completed using reference TRBV7-9 and TRBJ2-3, is DTGVSQNPRHKITKRGQNVTFRCDPISEHNRLYWYRQTLGQGPEFLTYFQNEAQLEKSRLLSDRFSAERPKGSFSTLEIQRTEQGDSAMYLCASSSTGTGARDTQYFGPGTRLTVL.

This chain uses TRBV15 with TRBJ2-6, with D perhaps matching TRBD1 (5 bases). Looked up from germline, CDR1 is LNHNV and CDR2 is YYDKDF (reference sequence). The CDR3 sequence is 16 residues long. V was cut by 5 bases and J by 0 bases, with 11 bases left in between. The CDR3 protein is CATSFRQSSGANVLTF. CDR3 bases: TGTGCCACCAGCTTTAGACAGAGCTCTGGGGCCAACGTCCTGACTTTC. Supplemented by reference TRBV15 and TRBJ2-6, the full variable domain reads DAMVIQNPRYQVTQFGKPVTLSCSQTLNHNVMYWYQQKSSQAPKLLFHYYDKDFNNEADTPDNFQSRRPNTSFCFLDIRSPGLGDTAMYLCATSFRQSSGANVLTFGAGSRLTVL.

The rearrangement uses TRBV9 and TRBJ2-5, with D possibly matching TRBD1 (6 bases). The CDR3 is made up of 15 amino acids. Deletions cut 3 bases from V and 5 bases from J, with 17 bases between. Germline CDR1 is SGDLS and CDR2 is YYNGEE. DNA for the CDR3: TGTGCCAGCAGCGACCGGGACACACAACGGGAGACCCAGTACTTC. Translation: CASSDRDTQRETQYF. The whole variable domain, remainder taken from reference TRBV9 and TRBJ2-5, is DSGVTQTPKHLITATGQRVTLRCSPRSGDLSVYWYQQSLDQGLQFLIQYYNGEERAKGNILERFSAQQFPDLHSELNLSSLELGDSALYFCASSDRDTQRETQYFGPGTRLLVL.

The chain is built from TRBV14 and TRBJ2-5; 8 nucleotides agree with TRBD2. Unmatched junction bases numbered 6, after V lost 1 base and J lost 2 bases. The CDR3 covers 16 residues. Germline CDR1 is SGHDN and CDR2 is FVKESK. CDR3 amino acids: CASSQAQLAVQETQYF. CDR3 coding DNA: TGTGCCAGCAGCCAAGCCCAACTAGCGGTGCAAGAGACCCAGTACTTC.

This clone occurred a few times. The chain couples TRBV29-1 to TRBJ2-7; 8 bases are a match to TRBD1. The ends lost 5 bases at V and 5 bases at J; junction bases unmatched: 5. Per germline, CDR1 SQVTM and CDR2 ANQGSEA. This CDR3 has 12 residues. CDR3 sequence: CSVQDREDEQYF. The CDR3 coding sequence is TGCAGCGTTCAGGACAGGGAGGACGAGCAGTACTTC.

This chain joins TRBV5-1 and TRBJ2-7; 11 bases align to TRBD1. Germline CDR1 and CDR2: SGHRS and YFSETQ. The CDR3 is 15 amino acids. V dropped 2 bases and J dropped 1; count of bases not matched to a gene: 2. The CDR3 DNA reads TGCGCCAGCAGCTTAGGGACAGGGGGATCCTACGAGCAGTACTTC. Protein sequence: CASSLGTGGSYEQYF.

The chain employs TRBV4-3 and TRBJ2-3; no definite D call. V was cut by 0 bases and J by 6 bases, with 19 bases left in between. The CDR3 is 17 residues long. CDR1 and CDR2 from the germline V gene are LGHNA and YSLEER. The CDR3 DNA reads TGCGCCAGCAGCCAAGAGCTTAACTACCCTATTCCGGATACGCAGTATTTT. The encoded protein is CASSQELNYPIPDTQYF.

This clone showed up just a few times. V usage is TRBV29-1 and J usage is TRBJ1-1, with D perhaps TRBD1 (6 bases). Trimming cost V 4 bases and J 1 base, with 19 bases left between them. The CDR3 contains 16 residues. Per the germline V gene, CDR1 is SQVTM and CDR2 is ANQGSEA. The CDR3 DNA sequence: TGCAGCGTTGTGGGCTGGGCTGGGGGCTGGAACACTGAAGCTTTCTTT. Protein: CSVVGWAGGWNTEAFF.